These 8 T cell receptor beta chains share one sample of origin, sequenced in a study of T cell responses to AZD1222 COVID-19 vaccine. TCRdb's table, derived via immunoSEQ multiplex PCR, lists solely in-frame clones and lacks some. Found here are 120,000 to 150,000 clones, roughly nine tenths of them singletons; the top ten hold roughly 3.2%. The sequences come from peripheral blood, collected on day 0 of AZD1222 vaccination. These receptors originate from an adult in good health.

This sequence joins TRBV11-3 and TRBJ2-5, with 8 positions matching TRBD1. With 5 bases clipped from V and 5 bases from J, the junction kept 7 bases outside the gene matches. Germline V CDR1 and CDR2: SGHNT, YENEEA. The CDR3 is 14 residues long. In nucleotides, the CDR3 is TGTGCCAGCAGCCCCTCCAGGGGGCGGGAGACCCAGTACTTC. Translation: CASSPSRGRETQYF.

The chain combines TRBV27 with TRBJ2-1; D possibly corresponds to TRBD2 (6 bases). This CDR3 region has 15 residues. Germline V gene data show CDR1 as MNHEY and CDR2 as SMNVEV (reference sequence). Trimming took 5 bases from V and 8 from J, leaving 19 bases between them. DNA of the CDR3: TGTGCCAGCAGTACCCTAGCGACCCAGAGACATGAGCAGTTCTTC. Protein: CASSTLATQRHEQFF.

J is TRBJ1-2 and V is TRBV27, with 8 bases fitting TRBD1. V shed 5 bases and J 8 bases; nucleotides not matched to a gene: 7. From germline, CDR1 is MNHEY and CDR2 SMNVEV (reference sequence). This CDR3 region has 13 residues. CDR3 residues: CASSLRQGLGYTF. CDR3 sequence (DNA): TGTGCCAGCAGTCTCCGACAGGGGTTAGGCTACACCTTC.

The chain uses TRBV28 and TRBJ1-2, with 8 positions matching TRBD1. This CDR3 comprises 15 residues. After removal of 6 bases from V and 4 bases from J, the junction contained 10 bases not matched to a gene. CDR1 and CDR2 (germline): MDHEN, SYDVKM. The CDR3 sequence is CASSLNMGTGYGYTF. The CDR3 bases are TGTGCCAGCAGCCTTAACATGGGGACAGGCTATGGCTACACCTTC.

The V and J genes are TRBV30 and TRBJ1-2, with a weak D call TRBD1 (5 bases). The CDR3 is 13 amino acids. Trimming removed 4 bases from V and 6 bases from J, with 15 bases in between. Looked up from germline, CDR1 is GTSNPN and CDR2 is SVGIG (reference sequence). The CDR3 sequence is CAWTPQGTHGYTF. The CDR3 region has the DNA TGTGCCTGGACTCCCCAGGGAACGCATGGCTACACCTTC. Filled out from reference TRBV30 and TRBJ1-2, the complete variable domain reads SQTIHQWPATLVQPVGSPLSLECTVEGTSNPNLYWYRQAAGRGLQLLFYSVGIGQISSEVPQNLSASRPQDRQFILSSKKLLLSDSGFYLCAWTPQGTHGYTFGSGTRLTVV.

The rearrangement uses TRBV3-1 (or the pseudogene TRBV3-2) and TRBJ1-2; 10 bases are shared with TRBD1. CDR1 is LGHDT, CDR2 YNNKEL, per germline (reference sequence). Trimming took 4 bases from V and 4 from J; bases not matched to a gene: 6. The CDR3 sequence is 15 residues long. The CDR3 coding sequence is TGTGCCAGCAGCCCCGGACAGGGGGTTGGCTATGGCTACACCTTC. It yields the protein CASSPGQGVGYGYTF.

The CDR3 loop is CASSRQGAPALAFF. For the CDR3, the DNA is TGTGCCAGCAGCCGCCAGGGGGCGCCCGCTTTAGCTTTCTTT. The gene calls are TRBV6-5 and TRBJ1-1; 8 nucleotides line up with TRBD1. The germline V gene has CDR1 MNHEY and CDR2 SVGAGI. V shed 6 bases, J shed 10 bases, and the junction held 13 bases outside the gene matches. This CDR3 has 14 amino acids.

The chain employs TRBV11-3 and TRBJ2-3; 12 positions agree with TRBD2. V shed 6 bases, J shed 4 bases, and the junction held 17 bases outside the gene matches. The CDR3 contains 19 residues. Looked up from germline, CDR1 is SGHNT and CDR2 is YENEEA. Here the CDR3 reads CASSSWLAGGGVAADTQYF. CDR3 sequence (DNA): TGTGCCAGCAGTTCCTGGCTAGCGGGAGGGGGGGTAGCGGCAGATACGCAGTATTTT.